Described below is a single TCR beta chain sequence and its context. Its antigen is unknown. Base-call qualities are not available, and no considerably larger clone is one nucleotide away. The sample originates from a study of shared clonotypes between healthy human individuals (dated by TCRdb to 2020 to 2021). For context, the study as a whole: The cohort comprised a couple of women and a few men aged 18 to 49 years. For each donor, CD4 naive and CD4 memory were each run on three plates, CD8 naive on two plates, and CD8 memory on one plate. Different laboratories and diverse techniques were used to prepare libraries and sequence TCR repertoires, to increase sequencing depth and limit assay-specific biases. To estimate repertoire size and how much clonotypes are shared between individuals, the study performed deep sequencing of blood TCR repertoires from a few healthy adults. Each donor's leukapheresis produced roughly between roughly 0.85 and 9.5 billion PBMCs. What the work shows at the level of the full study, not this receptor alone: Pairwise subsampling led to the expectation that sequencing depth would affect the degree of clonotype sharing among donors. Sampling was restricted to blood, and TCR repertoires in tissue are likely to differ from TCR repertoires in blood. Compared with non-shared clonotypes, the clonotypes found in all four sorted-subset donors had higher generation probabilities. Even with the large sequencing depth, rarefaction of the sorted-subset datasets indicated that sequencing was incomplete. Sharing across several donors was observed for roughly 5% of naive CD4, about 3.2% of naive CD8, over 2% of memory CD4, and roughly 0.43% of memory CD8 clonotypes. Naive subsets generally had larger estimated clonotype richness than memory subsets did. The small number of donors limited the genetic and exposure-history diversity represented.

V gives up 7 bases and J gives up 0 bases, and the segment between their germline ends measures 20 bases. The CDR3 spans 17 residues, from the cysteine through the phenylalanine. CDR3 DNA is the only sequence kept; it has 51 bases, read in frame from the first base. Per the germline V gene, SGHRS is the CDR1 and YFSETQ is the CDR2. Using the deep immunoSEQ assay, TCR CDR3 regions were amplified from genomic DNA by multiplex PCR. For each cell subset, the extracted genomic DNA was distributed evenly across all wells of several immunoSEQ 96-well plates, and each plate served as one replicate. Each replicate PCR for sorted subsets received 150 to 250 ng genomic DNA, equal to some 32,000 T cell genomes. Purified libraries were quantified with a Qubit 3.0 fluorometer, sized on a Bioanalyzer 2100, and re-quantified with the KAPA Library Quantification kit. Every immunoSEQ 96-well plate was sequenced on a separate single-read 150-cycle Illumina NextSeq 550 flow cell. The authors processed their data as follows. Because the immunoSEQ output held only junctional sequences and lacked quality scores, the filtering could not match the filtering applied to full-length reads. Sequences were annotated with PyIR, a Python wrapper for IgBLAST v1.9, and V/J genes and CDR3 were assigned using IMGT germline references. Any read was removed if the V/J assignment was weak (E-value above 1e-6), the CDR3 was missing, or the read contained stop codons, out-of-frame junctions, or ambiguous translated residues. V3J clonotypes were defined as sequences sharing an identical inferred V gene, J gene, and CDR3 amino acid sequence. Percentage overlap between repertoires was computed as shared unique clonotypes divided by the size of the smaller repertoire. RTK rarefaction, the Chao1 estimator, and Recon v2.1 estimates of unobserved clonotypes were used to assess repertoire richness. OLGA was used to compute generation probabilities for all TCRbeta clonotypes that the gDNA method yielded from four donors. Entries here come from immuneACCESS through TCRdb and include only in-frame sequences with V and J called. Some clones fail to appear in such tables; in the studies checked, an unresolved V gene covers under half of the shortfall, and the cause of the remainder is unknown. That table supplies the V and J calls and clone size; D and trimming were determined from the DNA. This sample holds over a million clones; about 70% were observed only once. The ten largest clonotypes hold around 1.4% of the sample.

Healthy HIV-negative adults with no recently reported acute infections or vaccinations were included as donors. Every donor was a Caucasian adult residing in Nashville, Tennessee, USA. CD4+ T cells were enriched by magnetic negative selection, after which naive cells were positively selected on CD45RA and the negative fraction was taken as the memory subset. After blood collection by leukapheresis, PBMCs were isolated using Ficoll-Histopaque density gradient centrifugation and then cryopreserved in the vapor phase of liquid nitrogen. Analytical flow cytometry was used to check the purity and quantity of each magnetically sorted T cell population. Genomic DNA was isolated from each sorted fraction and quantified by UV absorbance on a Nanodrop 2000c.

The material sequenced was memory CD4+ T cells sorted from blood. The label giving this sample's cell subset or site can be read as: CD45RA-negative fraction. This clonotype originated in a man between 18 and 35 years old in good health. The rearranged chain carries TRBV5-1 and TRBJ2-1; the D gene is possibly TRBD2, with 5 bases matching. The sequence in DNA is TGCGCCAGCGGAATTCGGCCCACTAGTAGCTCCTACAATGAGCAGTTCTTC. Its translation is CASGIRPTSSSYNEQFF.